These T cell receptor beta chains were read from a single sample in a study of blood T cell repertoires in COVID-19. The data were produced by immunoSEQ multiplex PCR, yet TCRdb's version contains in-frame clones alone and is incomplete. The data contain 210,000 or so clones, under 90% of them singletons. The material sequenced was PBMCs or T cells enriched from blood (not recorded which). The receptors were sampled from a man aged 55-75 years who had recovered from COVID-19. Each CDR3 is given with its conserved first and last residue. Fields, in order: J gene, D gene, clone size, V gene, CDR3 DNA, CDR3 protein. A D gene is named only where the DNA matches it firmly. Not every row has a clone size; where given, it reads once, few, many or a size class.

TRBJ2-2,.,.,TRBV24-1,TGTGCCACCAGTGATCGGATCGGCAGGGGAACCACCGGGGAGCTGTTTTTT,CATSDRIGRGTTGELFF
TRBJ2-7,.,.,TRBV7-6,TGTGCCAGCAGCCAACGATACGACAGGACCTACGAGCAGTACTTC,CASSQRYDRTYEQYF
TRBJ1-5,.,.,TRBV3-1/TRBV3-2,TGTGCCAGCAGCCAAGATTTTACGCGGCATCAGCCCCAGCATTTT,CASSQDFTRHQPQHF
TRBJ2-3,TRBD1,.,TRBV11-2,TGTGCCAGCAGCTGGAGGGACAGGGGACTTAGCACAGATACGCAGTATTTT,CASSWRDRGLSTDTQYF
TRBJ1-2,TRBD1,.,TRBV5-1,TGCGCCAGCAGCTTGGTACAGGGGGAAGGGAACTATGGCTACACCTTC,CASSLVQGEGNYGYTF
TRBJ1-2,.,.,TRBV27,TGTGCCAGCAGTTTATCGGACAGAGGATATGGCTACACCTTC,CASSLSDRGYGYTF
TRBJ1-3,TRBD1,.,TRBV2,TGTGCCAGCAGTGACCGACAGGGAACTGGAAACACCATATATTTT,CASSDRQGTGNTIYF
TRBJ2-3,TRBD2,.,TRBV2,TGTGCCAGCAGGGCTGGGACTAGCGTTGGAGATACGCAGTATTTT,CASRAGTSVGDTQYF
TRBJ1-6,.,.,TRBV12-3/TRBV12-4,TGTGCCAGCGCGCCGGTCGGGTATTCACCCCTCCACTTT,CASAPVGYSPLHF
TRBJ2-6,.,.,TRBV3-1/TRBV3-2,TGTGCCAGCAGCCAAGGGAAGGGGTCAGGATCTTCTGGGGCCAACGTCCTGACTTTC,CASSQGKGSGSSGANVLTF
TRBJ1-5,.,.,TRBV21-1,TGTGCCAGCAGCAAAGCGACCCGACGGGATCAGCCCCAGCATTTT,CASSKATRRDQPQHF
TRBJ1-2,.,once,TRBV3-1/TRBV3-2,TGTGCCAGCAGCCAAGCTTCAGGGGAGGGCGGCTACACCTTC,CASSQASGEGGYTF
TRBJ2-3,TRBD2,.,TRBV7-2,TGTGCCAGCAGCTTACTCGTACGGGGGGGAGGCGCAGATACGCAGTATTTT,CASSLLVRGGGADTQYF
TRBJ2-7,TRBD1,.,TRBV29-1,TGCAGCGTTGAGGGACAGGGTACCTACGAGCAGTACTTC,CSVEGQGTYEQYF
TRBJ2-7,TRBD2,.,TRBV10-3,TGTGCCATCAGTCGACTAGCGGGGGAGTACGAGCAGTACTTC,CAISRLAGEYEQYF
TRBJ2-1,.,.,TRBV5-1,TGCGCCAGCAGCCTATGGACTGTTAACAATGAGCAGTTCTTC,CASSLWTVNNEQFF
TRBJ1-2,.,.,TRBV4-3,TGCGCCAGCAGCCGAGACAGGCACTATGGCTACACCTTC,CASSRDRHYGYTF
TRBJ2-4,TRBD1,.,TRBV19,TGTGCCAGTAGTAAGTGGACAGGGGACCAAAACATTCAGTACTTC,CASSKWTGDQNIQYF
TRBJ2-1,TRBD2,once,TRBV5-4,TGTGCCAGCAGCCCGCGACTAGCGGGGGTATCCTACAATGAGCAGTTCTTC,CASSPRLAGVSYNEQFF
TRBJ1-1,.,.,TRBV14,TGTGCCAGCGCCGCACAGACGAACACTGAAGCTTTCTTT,CASAAQTNTEAFF
TRBJ1-2,TRBD1,few,TRBV5-4,TGTGCCAGCAGCTTGGGAGACAGGGACTATGGCTACACCTTC,CASSLGDRDYGYTF
TRBJ2-7,.,.,TRBV11-2,TGTGCCAGCAGCTTAGCCGGCAGGACCTACGAGCAGTACTTC,CASSLAGRTYEQYF
TRBJ2-5,.,once,TRBV2,TGTGCCAGCAGTCGTTATAGGGGCCAAGAGACCCAGTACTTC,CASSRYRGQETQYF
TRBJ2-2,TRBD2,.,TRBV6-5,TGTGCCGCGGAAATAGCGGGGATCGGGGAGCTGTTTTTT,CAAEIAGIGELFF
TRBJ2-1,TRBD1,.,TRBV2,TGTGCCAGCAAGGACAGGGTTGCCTACAATGAGCAGTTCTTC,CASKDRVAYNEQFF
TRBJ1-5,.,.,TRBV4-1,TGCGCCAGCAGCCAAATACACACGGGAGAGGGCAATCAGCCCCAGCATTTT,CASSQIHTGEGNQPQHF
TRBJ2-2,TRBD2,.,TRBV5-8,TGTGCCAGCAGCATGGGACTAATGAACACCGGGGAGCTGTTTTTT,CASSMGLMNTGELFF
TRBJ2-5,.,.,TRBV5-8,TGTGCCAGCAGCTTGGGGACAGTCCAAGAGACCCAGTACTTC,CASSLGTVQETQYF
TRBJ2-2,TRBD1,.,TRBV9,TGTGCCAGCAGCGCCGGGACAGGGAAGGCCGGGGAGCTGTTTTTT,CASSAGTGKAGELFF
TRBJ2-7,.,.,TRBV12-3/TRBV12-4,TGTGCCAGCAGTTTTTCATACGAGCAGTACTTC,CASSFSYEQYF
TRBJ2-3,TRBD2,once,TRBV19,TGTGCCAGTAGTATTGGACTAGCGGGGGGGGCCGTGGCAGATACGCAGTATTTT,CASSIGLAGGAVADTQYF
TRBJ2-1,.,.,TRBV3-1/TRBV3-2,TGTGCCAGCAGCCAAGAGACCTGGACAACCCGCTCCTACAATGAGCAGTTCTTC,CASSQETWTTRSYNEQFF
TRBJ2-2,TRBD1,.,TRBV3-1/TRBV3-2,TGTGCCAGCATCCAGTCCTCGACAGGGGTCGGGGAGCTGTTTTTT,CASIQSSTGVGELFF
TRBJ2-1,.,once,TRBV4-2,TGTGCCAGCAGCCGCTCGAGTCCGGTTAATGAGCAGTTCTTC,CASSRSSPVNEQFF
TRBJ1-2,TRBD1,.,TRBV9,TGTGCCAGCAGCGTAGCCGGACAGGGGGCTGGCTACACCTTC,CASSVAGQGAGYTF
TRBJ1-3,.,once,TRBV3-1/TRBV3-2,TGTGCCAGCAGCCGTATTGGCGGGGGGTCTCTCTCTGGAAACACCATATATTTT,CASSRIGGGSLSGNTIYF
TRBJ1-3,.,.,TRBV3-1/TRBV3-2,TGTACCAGCAGCCCCTCGGGTGGAAACACCATATATTTT,CTSSPSGGNTIYF
TRBJ1-2,.,.,TRBV18,TGTGCCAGCTCACCGCCGGGTGCGACGTATGGCTACACCTTC,CASSPPGATYGYTF
TRBJ1-4,.,.,TRBV6-5,TGTGCCAGCAGCCGACAGAGAACGCCTAATGAAAAACTGTTTTTT,CASSRQRTPNEKLFF
TRBJ2-4,.,.,TRBV18,TGTGCCAGCTCACCTGGGTACGCCGGGGACATTCAGTACTTC,CASSPGYAGDIQYF